Presented here are 2 T cell receptor beta chains from one specimen sequenced in a study of identical twins. TCRdb analysed the 5' RACE reads with MiXCR anew, one entry per CDR3 protein. The sample records approximately 690,000 distinct CDR3 sequences, roughly 6% being singletons. The specimen sequenced was naive T cells sorted from blood. These receptors all come from a man aged 18 to 29 in good health.

This clonotype occurred a few times. The chain has TRBV6-5 and TRBJ2-1, with D uncertain. V was shortened by 0 bases and J by 0 bases, with 12 bases between the two germline ends. CDR1 MNHEY and CDR2 SVGAGI come from the germline V gene. CDR3 length: 17 residues. The CDR3: CASSYSIPPNSYNEQFF. DNA for the CDR3: TGTGCCAGCAGTTACTCGATACCCCCAAACTCCTACAATGAGCAGTTCTTC.

This chain connects TRBV20-1 to TRBJ1-6, with 8 bases that match TRBD1. Germline V gene data show CDR1 as DFQATT and CDR2 as SNEGSKA (reference sequence). V lost 8 bases and J lost 6; bases outside the gene matches: 12. The CDR3 has 15 residues. This chain's CDR3 is CSTGFPGQANSPLHF. Here the CDR3 DNA reads TGCAGTACCGGGTTTCCGGGACAGGCTAATTCACCCCTCCACTTT.